This T cell receptor (beta chain) was recorded in a study of T-cell reconstitution after alpha-beta-depleted transplantation in children. This CDR3 region has 13 residues. The germline V gene encodes CDR1 MNHEY and CDR2 SVGEGT. V lost 6 bases to trimming and J lost 1 base, with 9 bases between them. Unique molecular identifiers featured in how the TCRbeta library was prepared. TCRdb reprocessed the PCR reads with MiXCR, giving one entry per CDR3 protein. This table has 500,000 or so distinct CDR3 sequences, around a third appearing once. This TCR derives from a human donor who donated a stem cell graft to a child with aplastic anemia. This specimen consisted of PBMCs from the stem cell graft donor, obtained from the stem cell graft. The chain uses TRBV6-2 or TRBV6-3 and TRBJ1-1; D is uncertain. The CDR3 region has the DNA TGTGCCAGCAGGGCAGTGGGGAACACTGAAGCTTTCTTT. This codes for CASRAVGNTEAFF.